What follows are 30 T cell receptor beta chains derived from one specimen sequenced in a study of breast tumors, draining lymph nodes, adjacent tissues. TCRdb reprocessed the multiplex PCR reads via MiXCR and lists one record per CDR3 protein. Of about 270,000 distinct CDR3 sequences in the sample, under 35% were seen once. Samples came from axillary lymph nodes draining the breast cancer. The sequencing input was axillary lymph node tissue. The receptors stem from a female donor with breast cancer. Some clones in this sample may be carry-over from other donors' samples.

Many counts were recorded for this clonotype. The CDR3, as DNA: TGTGCCAGCAGCGTAGGCCCCACAGGGACTAGATCAGATACGCAGTATTTT. Protein: CASSVGPTGTRSDTQYF. V and J are TRBV9 and TRBJ2-3; 8 nucleotides agree with TRBD2. CDR1 and CDR2 (germline): SGDLS, YYNGEE. The CDR3 sequence is 17 residues long. V shed 0 bases, J shed 4 bases, and the junction held 10 bases outside the gene matches.

In its sample, this clonotype was seen many times. The chain combines TRBV19 with TRBJ1-2, with 8 bases aligning to TRBD1. Trimming cost V 7 bases and J 3 bases; bases outside gene matches: 1. The length of the CDR3 is 12 residues. The germline V gene encodes CDR1 LNHDA and CDR2 SQIVND (reference sequence). CDR3 bases: TGTGCCAGTACGACAGGGGACTATGGCTACACCTTC. This sequence encodes CASTTGDYGYTF. The whole variable domain, filled in from reference TRBV19 and TRBJ1-2, reads DGGITQSPKYLFRKEGQNVTLSCEQNLNHDAMYWYRQDPGQGLRLIYYSQIVNDFQKGDIAEGYSVSREKKESFPLTVTSAQKNPTAFYLCASTTGDYGYTFGSGTRLTVV.

The rearrangement uses TRBV7-9 and TRBJ1-2, with 7 bases identical to TRBD1. The trim removed 6 bases at V and 8 bases at J, leaving 21 bases unmatched. Germline V gene lookup returns CDR1 SEHNR and CDR2 FQNEAQ (reference sequence). The CDR3 length is 17 residues. CDR3 bases: TGTGCCAGCAGTTTACTCCGGTCGGGAGGGGGCGCTGGGGGCTACACCTTC. Its protein is CASSLLRSGGGAGGYTF.

Comments on this clonotype: The junction shows a germline mismatch at one end, possibly a read error. The chain links TRBV7-2 to TRBJ2-7; unclear D gene. The CDR3 has 15 residues. Per the germline V gene, CDR1 is SGHTA and CDR2 is FQGNSA. CDR3 region: CASSLSMGPSYEQHF. CDR3 sequence (DNA): TGTGCCAGCAGCTTATCGATGGGCCCCTCCTACGAGCAGCACTTC.

The chain carries TRBV10-3 and TRBJ1-5, with 9 bases aligning to TRBD1. The CDR3 totals 16 residues. Germline trimming cut 10 bases from V and 6 bases from J; bases unmatched to any gene: 16. Germline V gene data show CDR1 as ENHRY and CDR2 as SYGVKD. CDR3 region: CASRDHLTGGTQPQHF. The CDR3 DNA sequence: TGTGCCAGCCGGGACCACCTGACAGGGGGAACTCAGCCCCAGCATTTT.

The chain links TRBV27 to TRBJ1-5; weak D call: TRBD1 (6 bases). Germline V gene data show CDR1 as MNHEY and CDR2 as SMNVEV (reference sequence). V lost 10 bases to trimming and J lost 5 bases, with 27 bases between them. There are 17 residues in the CDR3. This CDR3 reads CATLPSWGRGADQPQHF. For the CDR3, the DNA is TGTGCCACCCTCCCAAGCTGGGGCAGGGGCGCGGATCAGCCCCAGCATTTT.

This clonotype was detected only a few times. This chain joins TRBV30 and TRBJ1-2, with D tentatively TRBD1 (5 bases). V was trimmed by 5 bases and J by 2 bases, leaving 9 bases between them. The CDR3 extends over 12 amino acids. The V gene's germline CDR1 is GTSNPN and CDR2 SVGIG (reference sequence). The CDR3 DNA is TGTGCCTGGTATTGGGGCAACTATGGCTACACCTTC. Translating it yields CAWYWGNYGYTF.

As regards this clonotype: A clone one base away is much larger, so this may be a read error. This chain joins TRBV11-3 and TRBJ2-1, with no clear D. This CDR3 is built from 13 residues. The germline gives CDR1 SGHNT, CDR2 YENEEA. The CDR3 coding sequence is TGTGCCAGCAGCTTCTGGCTCTACACTGAGCAGTTCTTC. Amino acid sequence: CASSFWLYTEQFF.

This clonotype was seen repeatedly, ten times or more. This chain connects TRBV20-1 to TRBJ1-5, with D possibly being TRBD1 (5 bases). CDR3 size: 15 residues. CDR1 is DFQATT and CDR2 is SNEGSKA in the germline V gene (reference sequence). Trimming left V 4 bases short and J 5 bases short, with 18 bases between. In nucleotides, the CDR3 is TGCAGTGCTAATTTGGGGGTCGCTCCGGATCAGCCCCAGCATTTT. Protein product: CSANLGVAPDQPQHF.

This clonotype was counted ten times or more. The genes are TRBV10-2 and TRBJ1-5; 11 bases align to TRBD1. Germline-derived CDR1 and CDR2 are WSHSY and SAAADI. The length of the CDR3 is 16 residues. The V gene end was trimmed by 6 bases and the J gene end by 1 base; junction bases not matched to a gene: 5. The CDR3 protein is CASRGQGASSNQPQHF. CDR3 nucleotide sequence: TGCGCCAGCAGAGGACAGGGGGCAAGCAGCAATCAGCCCCAGCATTTT.

Ten or more counts support this clonotype. The rearrangement uses TRBV2 and TRBJ2-7; D ambiguous. Germline assignment: CDR1 SNHLY and CDR2 FYNNEI. The V and J ends lost 7 bases and 3 bases respectively, with 10 bases between them. There are 12 residues in the CDR3. CDR3 sequence: CASIGRVYEQYF. In nucleotides, the CDR3 is TGTGCCAGCATTGGAAGGGTCTACGAGCAGTACTTC. Looking up the rest from reference TRBV2 and TRBJ2-7 gives the full variable domain: EPEVTQTPSHQVTQMGQEVILRCVPISNHLYFYWYRQILGQKVEFLVSFYNNEISEKSEIFDDQFSVERPDGSNFTLKIRSTKLEDSAMYFCASIGRVYEQYFGPGTRLTVT.

The chain employs TRBV6-5 and TRBJ2-7; no clear D. The V gene lost 1 base and the J gene lost 1 base, with 8 bases spanning the gap. CDR3 length: 14 amino acids. Germline loops: CDR1 MNHEY, CDR2 SVGAGI. The CDR3 DNA is TGTGCCAGCAGTTACTTTCAGCAATCCTACGAGCAGTACTTC. Its translation is CASSYFQQSYEQYF.

Many counts were recorded for this clonotype. This chain connects TRBV4-2 to TRBJ2-5; the match to TRBD1 covers 9 bases. Germline lookup yields CDR1 LGHNA and CDR2 YNFKEQ. V shed 1 base, J shed 5 bases, and the junction held 11 bases outside the gene matches. This CDR3 is built from 17 residues. The CDR3 DNA follows: TGTGCCAGCAGCCAAGGGACAGGGGATTTCAGTGTGGAGACCCAGTACTTC. This codes for CASSQGTGDFSVETQYF.

This clonotype was picked up many times. The chain couples TRBV25-1 to TRBJ1-3; D uncertain. The CDR3 contains 16 residues. Per germline, CDR1 MGHDK and CDR2 SYGVNS. V was shortened by 2 bases and J by 2 bases, with 13 bases between the two germline ends. CDR3 loop: CASSETTGNTGNTIYF. Here the CDR3 DNA reads TGTGCCAGCAGTGAAACCACGGGGAATACTGGAAACACCATATATTTT.

This clonotype was seen at least ten times. The V gene is TRBV19, the J gene TRBJ2-3; TRBD2 aligns across 7 bases. V shed 3 bases and J 2 bases; nucleotides not matched to a gene: 8. CDR1 is LNHDA, CDR2 SQIVND, per germline (reference sequence). The CDR3 spans 16 residues. The CDR3, as DNA: TGTGCCAGTAGTATTGGCCTAGCGGCAATCACAGATACGCAGTATTTT. It encodes CASSIGLAAITDTQYF.

The chain has TRBV2 and TRBJ1-4; 7 nucleotides align to TRBD1. There are 14 residues in the CDR3. The V gene end was trimmed by 6 bases and the J gene end by 5 bases; junction bases not matched to a gene: 6. CDR1 is SNHLY, CDR2 FYNNEI, per germline. The CDR3 coding sequence is TGTGCCAGCAGCCGGGACAGCGCCAATGAAAAACTGTTTTTT. It is translated as CASSRDSANEKLFF.

There are many counts of this clonotype. The V and J genes are TRBV20-1 and TRBJ2-7, with TRBD2 identical over 13 bases. The germline CDR1 and CDR2 sequences are DFQATT and SNEGSKA (reference sequence). Germline trimming cut 6 bases from V and 6 bases from J; bases unmatched to any gene: 8. The CDR3 covers 14 residues. The DNA for the CDR3 is TGCAGTGCCGCCAGACTAGCGGGAGGTCGCGAGCAGTACTTC. Its translation is CSAARLAGGREQYF.

V gene TRBV28 combines with J gene TRBJ2-1; 7 positions match TRBD1. Germline assignment: CDR1 MDHEN and CDR2 SYDVKM. Trimming removed 4 bases from V and 5 bases from J; junction bases left unmatched: 11. This CDR3 contains 16 residues. CDR3 protein: CASSSSWTGGNNEQFF. The CDR3 DNA follows: TGTGCCAGCAGTTCCAGTTGGACAGGTGGTAACAATGAGCAGTTCTTC.

Notes on this clonotype: Just one base apart from a much larger clone, this may be a read error. The CDR3 nucleotides read TGTGCCAGCAGCTCCAAGGGCGGGCCTTACGAGCAGTACTTC. This gives the protein CASSSKGGPYEQYF. This chain connects TRBV4-2 to TRBJ2-7; the D gene is possibly TRBD2 (5 bases). Germline CDR1 LGHNA, CDR2 YNFKEQ. The CDR3 totals 14 residues. V was clipped by 5 bases and J by 4 bases, with 15 bases between them.

This clonotype appeared many times. The chain is built from TRBV12-3 or TRBV12-4 and TRBJ2-3; TRBD1 might be the D (6 bases). Deletions cut 3 bases from V and 7 bases from J, with 17 bases between. The CDR3 contains 15 residues. CDR3 bases: TGTGCCAGCAGTTTCACAGGGACGGGTGGGAATACGCAGTATTTT. Protein: CASSFTGTGGNTQYF.

The CDR3 reads CASSPYGQGMGEAFF. CDR3 DNA: TGTGCCAGCAGCCCATACGGACAGGGGATGGGTGAAGCTTTCTTT. The V gene is TRBV7-3, the J gene TRBJ1-1; 9 positions agree with TRBD1. The CDR3 consists of 15 residues. V lost 5 bases, J lost 7 bases, and 11 bases stayed unmatched. Germline assignment: CDR1 SGHTA and CDR2 FQGTGA.

Details on this clonotype: This may stem from a read error, because a much larger clone lies one nucleotide away. This chain links TRBV6-5 with TRBJ1-6, with TRBD1 identical over 8 bases. The CDR3 consists of 13 residues. Germline loops: CDR1 MNHEY, CDR2 SVGAGI. Trimming removed 6 bases from V and 7 bases from J; junction bases left unmatched: 2. This CDR3 is CASRHRGNSPLHF. The CDR3, as DNA: TGTGCCAGCAGACACAGGGGGAATTCACCCCTCCACTTT.

This clonotype came up many times. The V call is TRBV7-8, the J call TRBJ1-5; D is perhaps TRBD1 (5 bases). Trimming shortened V by 5 bases and J by 11 bases, and 16 bases separated the two germline ends. Per the germline V gene, CDR1 is SGHVS and CDR2 is FQNEAQ. This CDR3 spans 13 amino acids. CDR3 region: CASSEDRLRAQHF. CDR3 in DNA: TGTGCCAGCAGCGAAGACAGACTCAGGGCCCAGCATTTT.

This clonotype was picked up many times. The chain links TRBV20-1 to TRBJ2-1; tentative D call: TRBD1 (5 bases). This CDR3 contains 14 residues. V was cut by 1 base and J by 3 bases, with 10 bases left in between. Germline CDR1 DFQATT, CDR2 SNEGSKA (reference sequence). This chain's CDR3 is CSARGRVVYNEQFF. The CDR3 nucleotides are TGCAGTGCTAGAGGCAGGGTAGTCTACAATGAGCAGTTCTTC.

At least ten counts were recorded for this clonotype. V is TRBV29-1 and J is TRBJ2-4; 10 nucleotides match TRBD2. The CDR3 runs 13 residues. Per germline, CDR1 SQVTM and CDR2 ANQGSEA. V was pared by 2 bases and J by 9 bases, with 4 bases of the junction left unmatched. CDR3 residues: CSVEYSGGSIQYF. CDR3 nucleotide sequence: TGCAGCGTTGAATATAGCGGGGGGAGCATTCAGTACTTC. Supplemented by reference TRBV29-1 and TRBJ2-4, the full variable domain reads SAVISQKPSRDICQRGTSLTIQCQVDSQVTMMFWYRQQPGQSLTLIATANQGSEATYESGFVIDKFPISRPNLTFSTLTVSNMSPEDSSIYLCSVEYSGGSIQYFGAGTRLSVL.

The CDR3 region is CASSSFVGSGQETQYF. CDR3 DNA: TGTGCCAGCAGTTCGTTCGTGGGGAGCGGCCAAGAGACCCAGTACTTC. J is TRBJ2-5 and V is TRBV27; maybe TRBD2 (5 bases). The CDR3 spans 16 residues. Trimming removed 4 bases from V and 1 base from J, with 16 bases in between. Germline CDR1 reads MNHEY; CDR2 reads SMNVEV (reference sequence).

This clonotype was seen at least ten times. The rearrangement joins TRBV12-3 or TRBV12-4 to TRBJ2-6; D perhaps matches TRBD1 (6 bases). This CDR3 has 15 residues. Trimming left V 6 bases short and J 2 bases short, with 11 bases between. This CDR3 reads CASRPQGTGANVLTF. Written as DNA, the CDR3 is TGTGCCAGCAGACCCCAGGGGACTGGGGCCAACGTCCTGACTTTC.

This clonotype has just a few counts. The rearrangement uses TRBV30 and TRBJ2-7; perhaps TRBD2 as D (5 bases). This CDR3 has 14 amino acids. With 2 bases removed from V and 4 bases from J, the gap between germline ends came to 15 bases. CDR1 and CDR2 (germline): GTSNPN, SVGIG (reference sequence). CDR3 DNA sequence: TGTGCCTGGAGTTTGGGTGCGGACTTATACGAGCAGTACTTC. Amino acids: CAWSLGADLYEQYF. Supplemented by reference TRBV30 and TRBJ2-7, the full variable domain reads SQTIHQWPATLVQPVGSPLSLECTVEGTSNPNLYWYRQAAGRGLQLLFYSVGIGQISSEVPQNLSASRPQDRQFILSSKKLLLSDSGFYLCAWSLGADLYEQYFGPGTRLTVT.

This clonotype was counted ten times or more. The genes are TRBV6-1 and TRBJ2-5; D is perhaps TRBD1 (6 bases). The CDR3 totals 11 residues. Trimming left V 5 bases short and J 9 bases short, with 10 bases between. Germline loops: CDR1 MNHNS, CDR2 SASEGT. The CDR3: CASSPGTSQYF. CDR3 nucleotides: TGTGCCAGCAGTCCAGGGACATCCCAGTACTTC.

This clonotype was observed a few times. A much larger clone lies a single base off, so this may be a read error. This chain uses TRBV5-6 with TRBJ1-2; D uncertain. Trimming pared 6 bases from V and 7 bases from J, leaving 13 bases between. Germline lookup yields CDR1 SGHDT and CDR2 YYEEEE. The CDR3 extends over 12 amino acids. This CDR3 reads CASTQPPTGYTF. DNA for the CDR3: TGTGCCAGCACCCAACCGCCGACTGGCTACACCTTC.